Listed here are 9 T cell receptor beta chains from one sample, sequenced in a study of T cells in Graves' hyperthyroidism and ophthalmopathy. Researchers took RNA transcripts and amplified the TCR beta CDR3 regions from them. HTBI primers were employed in a first-round RT-PCR of the TCR CDR3. MiXCR was run by TCRdb on the multiplex PCR reads, yielding one entry per CDR3 protein. The sample has about 530,000 distinct CDR3 sequences, 17% seen once; the top ten hold approximately 16%. The sequenced sample was blood. Receptors were obtained from a woman under 30 with Graves' ophthalmopathy.

This clonotype was observed many times. This chain links TRBV2 with TRBJ2-7, with TRBD1 matching 8 bases. The CDR3 is 12 residues long. Germline trimming cut 4 bases from V and 4 bases from J; bases unmatched to any gene: 0. Per germline, CDR1 SNHLY and CDR2 FYNNEI. The CDR3 sequence is CASSGDRYEQYF. For the CDR3, the DNA is TGTGCCAGCAGTGGGGACAGGTACGAGCAGTACTTC.

The chain carries TRBV9 and TRBJ1-2, with D perhaps TRBD1 (5 bases). The CDR3 consists of 15 residues. The V end lost 2 bases, the J end lost 2 bases, and 13 bases lay between the germline ends. The germline gives CDR1 SGDLS, CDR2 YYNGEE. In nucleotides, the CDR3 is TGTGCCAGCAGCGTTGGGGCCGGGAGAAACTATGGCTACACCTTC. This sequence encodes CASSVGAGRNYGYTF.

This clonotype was seen more than once but under ten times. CDR3 DNA: TGTGCCTGGGTCAGGGGGGGTGAAAATGAGCAGTTCTTC. Translation gives CAWVRGGENEQFF. J is TRBJ2-1 and V is TRBV30, with D perhaps TRBD1 or TRBD2 (7 bases each). V lost 5 bases to trimming and J lost 7 bases, with 15 bases between them. Germline values: CDR1 GTSNPN, CDR2 SVGIG (reference sequence). The CDR3 extends over 13 amino acids.

This clonotype was observed a few times. This chain links TRBV20-1 with TRBJ2-3, with a tentative D call TRBD2 (7 bases). The CDR3 runs 14 residues. The V end lost 6 bases, the J end lost 1 base, and 14 bases lay between the germline ends. From germline, CDR1 is DFQATT and CDR2 SNEGSKA (reference sequence). The CDR3 sequence: CSAGRGAGTDTQYF. In nucleotides, the CDR3 is TGCAGTGCCGGACGGGGGGCGGGCACAGATACGCAGTATTTT.

This clonotype was found many times. The chain employs TRBV2 and TRBJ1-6; 7 positions match TRBD1. Germline V gene sequence: CDR1 SNHLY, CDR2 FYNNEI. There are 17 residues in the CDR3. V gave up 4 bases and J gave up 4 bases; unmatched junction bases: 10. CDR3 coding DNA: TGTGCCAGCAGTGTTGAGACAGGGATGTTTTATAATTCACCCCTCCACTTT. This codes for CASSVETGMFYNSPLHF.

Many counts were recorded for this clonotype. The chain joins TRBV2 to TRBJ1-4; the D is unclear. This CDR3 comprises 14 residues. The V gene's germline CDR1 is SNHLY and CDR2 FYNNEI. The V end lost 1 base, the J end lost 3 bases, and 6 bases lay between the germline ends. CDR3 amino acids: CASSEDSANEKLFF. CDR3 bases: TGTGCCAGCAGTGAAGACAGCGCTAATGAAAAACTGTTTTTT.

This clonotype was counted at least ten times. The V and J genes are TRBV28 and TRBJ1-5; tentative D call: TRBD1 (5 bases). Germline loops: CDR1 MDHEN, CDR2 SYDVKM. V dropped 7 bases and J dropped 10 bases, with 11 bases sitting between them. The CDR3 totals 11 residues. CDR3: CASTLQGPQHF. The CDR3 DNA is TGTGCCAGCACCCTTCAGGGACCCCAGCATTTT. Using reference TRBV28 and TRBJ1-5 for the parts outside the CDR3, the full variable domain is DVKVTQSSRYLVKRTGEKVFLECVQDMDHENMFWYRQDPGLGLRLIYFSYDVKMKEKGDIPEGYSVSREKKERFSLILESASTNQTSMYLCASTLQGPQHFGDGTRLSIL.

In this sample, this clonotype turned up many times. The chain recombines TRBV5-4 with TRBJ1-1; D not resolved. This CDR3 has 15 residues. The germline V gene has CDR1 SGHNT and CDR2 YYREEE (reference sequence). V lost 5 bases, J lost 1 base, and 15 bases lay in between. CDR3 amino acids: CASRIPGRTNTEAFF. The CDR3 region has the DNA TGTGCCAGCAGGATCCCTGGACGGACGAACACTGAAGCTTTCTTT.

This chain links TRBV9 with TRBJ2-3; D unresolved. CDR1 is SGDLS and CDR2 is YYNGEE in the germline V gene. V lost 3 bases and J 5 bases, leaving 7 bases between the germline ends. CDR3 size: 12 residues. CDR3 coding DNA: TGTGCCAGCAGCGCTGCTGGAGATACGCAGTATTTT. Protein: CASSAAGDTQYF.